This section outlines one TCR beta chain sequence together with its context. What it recognizes is unknown. This entry belongs to a study of cytomegalovirus exposure and HLA in healthy donors. General study points: In a later analysis, TCR beta V- and J-gene trimming was associated with a missense DCLRE1C variant.

CDR1 is KGHSH, CDR2 LQKENI, per germline. The CDR3 sequence is 15 residues long. Trimming took 2 bases from V and 0 from J; bases not matched to a gene: 3. This PCR relied on a set of 60 Vbeta primers and 13 Jbeta primers. TCRdb's table, derived via immunoSEQ multiplex PCR, lists solely in-frame clones and lacks some. This table has roughly 190,000 clones, roughly 86% appearing once. Sequencing was performed on PBMCs. The clonotype originates from a man between 40 and 49 years old in good health and CMV-seropositive. The rearrangement uses TRBV18 and TRBJ1-1; TRBD1 agrees at 7 bases. This CDR3 is CASSPIGTVNTEAFF. For the CDR3, the DNA is TGTGCCAGCTCACCAATCGGGACAGTGAACACTGAAGCTTTCTTT.